The rows below give T cell receptor beta chains drawn from one sample of a study of cytomegalovirus exposure and HLA in healthy donors. The assay was immunoSEQ multiplex PCR, and TCRdb's table has in-frame clones only and misses some. The repertoire includes under 150,000 clones, more than 75% of them detected once, and 5% to 8% sits in the top ten. Sequencing used PBMCs. The receptors derive from a woman in her forties in good health and CMV-seropositive. Both conserved end residues are part of each CDR3. A D gene is named only where the DNA matches it firmly. Rows may omit the clone size; those that give it use once, few, many or a size class.

v_call: TRBV7-9
cdr3_length: 15
clone_size: .
j_call: TRBJ2-1
d_call: .
cdr3_aa: CASSLASGPYNEQFF
cdr3_nt: TGTGCCAGCAGCTTAGCCTCAGGCCCCTACAATGAGCAGTTCTTC

v_call: TRBV6-6
cdr3_length: 15
clone_size: .
j_call: TRBJ2-7
d_call: TRBD1
cdr3_aa: CASSYTQGNPYEQYF
cdr3_nt: TGTGCCAGCAGTTACACACAGGGGAACCCGTACGAGCAGTACTTC

v_call: TRBV15
cdr3_length: 15
clone_size: .
j_call: TRBJ2-3
d_call: TRBD2
cdr3_aa: CATSRTSAARDTQYF
cdr3_nt: TGTGCCACCAGCAGGACTAGCGCGGCCCGAGATACGCAGTATTTT

v_call: TRBV13
cdr3_length: 13
clone_size: .
j_call: TRBJ2-3
d_call: .
cdr3_aa: CASSWGGTDTQYF
cdr3_nt: TGTGCCAGCAGCTGGGGCGGCACAGATACGCAGTATTTT

v_call: TRBV6-1
cdr3_length: 15
clone_size: .
j_call: TRBJ1-4
d_call: .
cdr3_aa: CASSHNRVTNEKLFF
cdr3_nt: TGTGCCAGCAGCCACAACAGGGTAACTAATGAAAAACTGTTTTTT

v_call: TRBV7-9
cdr3_length: 16
clone_size: .
j_call: TRBJ2-4
d_call: .
cdr3_aa: CSSSLFGRESKNIQYF
cdr3_nt: TGTTCCAGCAGCTTATTTGGCAGGGAATCCAAAAACATTCAGTACTTC

v_call: TRBV27
cdr3_length: 15
clone_size: .
j_call: TRBJ2-7
d_call: TRBD2
cdr3_aa: CASRQRTSGDYEQYF
cdr3_nt: TGTGCCAGCAGGCAAAGGACTAGCGGTGACTACGAGCAGTACTTC

v_call: TRBV4-2
cdr3_length: 15
clone_size: few
j_call: TRBJ2-3
d_call: .
cdr3_aa: CASSPFLGSTDTQYF
cdr3_nt: TGTGCCAGCAGCCCCTTCCTCGGGTCCACAGATACGCAGTATTTT

v_call: TRBV18
cdr3_length: 17
clone_size: .
j_call: TRBJ2-4
d_call: TRBD2
cdr3_aa: CASSPGLAGSQGNIQYF
cdr3_nt: TGTGCCAGCTCACCGGGACTAGCGGGAAGCCAGGGAAACATTCAGTACTTC

v_call: TRBV4-1
cdr3_length: 18
clone_size: .
j_call: TRBJ2-3
d_call: .
cdr3_aa: CASSQGRARGKVTDTQYF
cdr3_nt: TGCGCCAGCAGCCAAGGGAGGGCTCGCGGGAAAGTGACAGATACGCAGTATTTT

v_call: TRBV6-6
cdr3_length: 12
clone_size: once
j_call: TRBJ1-1
d_call: .
cdr3_aa: CASTPLNTEAFF
cdr3_nt: TGTGCCAGCACCCCGTTGAACACTGAAGCTTTCTTT

v_call: TRBV18
cdr3_length: 17
clone_size: .
j_call: TRBJ1-1
d_call: TRBD1
cdr3_aa: CASSPPGQGLLVNEAFF
cdr3_nt: TGTGCCAGCTCACCACCGGGACAGGGCCTATTGGTTAATGAAGCTTTCTTT

v_call: TRBV7-8
cdr3_length: 17
clone_size: .
j_call: TRBJ2-3
d_call: TRBD2
cdr3_aa: CASSPRSSGSPTDTQYF
cdr3_nt: TGTGCCAGCAGCCCCAGGAGTAGCGGGAGTCCCACAGATACGCAGTATTTT

v_call: TRBV5-1
cdr3_length: 16
clone_size: .
j_call: TRBJ1-1
d_call: .
cdr3_aa: CASSLETGGSRTEAFF
cdr3_nt: TGCGCCAGCAGCTTAGAGACGGGGGGCTCTAGGACTGAAGCTTTCTTT

v_call: TRBV2
cdr3_length: 14
clone_size: .
j_call: TRBJ1-4
d_call: TRBD1
cdr3_aa: CASSEGPGGKGLFF
cdr3_nt: TGTGCCAGCAGTGAAGGACCAGGGGGAAAGGGTCTGTTTTTT

v_call: TRBV5-1
cdr3_length: 14
clone_size: few
j_call: TRBJ1-2
d_call: .
cdr3_aa: CASSTTREGYGYTF
cdr3_nt: TGCGCCAGCAGTACTACGAGGGAGGGCTATGGCTACACCTTC

v_call: TRBV7-2
cdr3_length: 15
clone_size: .
j_call: TRBJ2-2
d_call: TRBD2
cdr3_aa: CASSFSGRAPGELFF
cdr3_nt: TGTGCCAGCAGCTTTAGCGGGAGGGCCCCCGGGGAGCTGTTTTTT

v_call: TRBV6-1
cdr3_length: 14
clone_size: .
j_call: TRBJ1-1
d_call: TRBD1
cdr3_aa: CASRLTGGNTEAFF
cdr3_nt: TGTGCCAGCAGATTGACAGGGGGCAACACTGAAGCTTTCTTT

v_call: TRBV19
cdr3_length: 13
clone_size: few
j_call: TRBJ1-1
d_call: TRBD1
cdr3_aa: CASKEQGRPEAFF
cdr3_nt: TGTGCCAGTAAAGAACAGGGGAGGCCTGAAGCTTTCTTT

v_call: TRBV5-1
cdr3_length: 15
clone_size: .
j_call: TRBJ2-5
d_call: .
cdr3_aa: CASSSTAGKQETQYF
cdr3_nt: TGCGCCAGCAGCTCCACGGCCGGGAAGCAAGAGACCCAGTACTTC

v_call: TRBV5-1
cdr3_length: 15
clone_size: .
j_call: TRBJ2-3
d_call: TRBD1
cdr3_aa: CASSLEGQAADTQYF
cdr3_nt: TGCGCCAGCAGCTTGGAGGGACAGGCAGCAGATACGCAGTATTTT

v_call: TRBV7-9
cdr3_length: 15
clone_size: few
j_call: TRBJ2-2
d_call: TRBD2
cdr3_aa: CASSFSGANTGELFF
cdr3_nt: TGTGCCAGCAGCTTCAGCGGGGCGAACACCGGGGAGCTGTTTTTT

v_call: TRBV27
cdr3_length: 16
clone_size: .
j_call: TRBJ1-3
d_call: .
cdr3_aa: CASPRDFGGTGNTIYF
cdr3_nt: TGTGCCAGCCCCCGGGATTTTGGGGGCACCGGAAACACCATATATTTT

v_call: TRBV5-1
cdr3_length: 17
clone_size: few
j_call: TRBJ2-7
d_call: TRBD2
cdr3_aa: CASSRRLAGQGGSEQYF
cdr3_nt: TGCGCCAGCAGCCGGAGACTAGCGGGGCAGGGGGGGAGCGAGCAGTACTTC

v_call: TRBV4-2
cdr3_length: 14
clone_size: .
j_call: TRBJ2-5
d_call: TRBD2
cdr3_aa: CASSQGLAGQVQYF
cdr3_nt: TGTGCCAGCAGCCAGGGACTAGCGGGACAAGTGCAGTACTTC

v_call: TRBV30
cdr3_length: 15
clone_size: .
j_call: TRBJ2-1
d_call: TRBD2
cdr3_aa: CAWSVGSGSIYEQFF
cdr3_nt: TGTGCCTGGAGTGTTGGCAGCGGGAGTATCTATGAGCAGTTCTTC

v_call: TRBV7-6
cdr3_length: 15
clone_size: .
j_call: TRBJ2-5
d_call: TRBD2
cdr3_aa: CASSPGLAGVETQYF
cdr3_nt: TGTGCCAGCAGCCCGGGACTAGCGGGAGTCGAGACCCAGTACTTC

v_call: TRBV11-2
cdr3_length: 13
clone_size: .
j_call: TRBJ2-7
d_call: .
cdr3_aa: CASSYRTDYEQYF
cdr3_nt: TGTGCCAGCAGCTACCGGACTGACTACGAGCAGTACTTT